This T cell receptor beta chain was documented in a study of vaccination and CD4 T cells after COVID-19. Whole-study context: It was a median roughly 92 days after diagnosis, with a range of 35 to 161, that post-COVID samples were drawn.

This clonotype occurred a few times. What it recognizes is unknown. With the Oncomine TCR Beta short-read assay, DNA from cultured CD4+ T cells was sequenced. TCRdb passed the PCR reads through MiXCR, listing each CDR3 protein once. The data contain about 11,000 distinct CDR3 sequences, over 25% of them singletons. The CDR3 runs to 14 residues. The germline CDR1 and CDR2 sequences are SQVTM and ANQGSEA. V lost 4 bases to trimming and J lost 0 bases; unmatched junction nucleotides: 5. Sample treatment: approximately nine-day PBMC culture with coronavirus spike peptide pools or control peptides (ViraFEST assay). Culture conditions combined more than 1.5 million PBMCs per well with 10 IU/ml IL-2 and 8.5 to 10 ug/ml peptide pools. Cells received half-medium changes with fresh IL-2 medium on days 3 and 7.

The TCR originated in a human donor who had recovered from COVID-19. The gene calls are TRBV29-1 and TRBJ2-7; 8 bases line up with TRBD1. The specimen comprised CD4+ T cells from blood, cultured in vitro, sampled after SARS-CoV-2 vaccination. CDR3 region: CSVARGRNSYEQYF. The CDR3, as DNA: TGCAGCGTTGCCAGGGGGCGGAACTCCTACGAGCAGTACTTC.